Included here is one TCR beta chain sequence, with context. Its antigen is undetermined. The CDR3 covers 13 residues. Per the germline V gene, CDR1 is GTSNPN and CDR2 is SVGIG (reference sequence). Trimming left V 4 bases short and J 0 bases short, with 9 bases between. The data belong to a study of T cell responses to AZD1222 COVID-19 vaccine. Broader study findings: Nearly half of spike-specific TCRs reportedly target unmutated variant regions. At baseline, seropositivity was found in only six AZD1222 recipients. No repertoire was sampled before or during the peak T cell response, only after it. Dominant at 160-218 and 743-854, vaccine-associated CD4 TCRs also spanned spike.

Generated by immunoSEQ multiplex PCR, the TCRdb table keeps only in-frame clones and is missing some. The table lists about 120,000 clones, 85% to 95% of them singletons. Specimen: peripheral blood, collected 28 days after the second AZD1222 dose. The chain couples TRBV30 to TRBJ1-1; D is uncertain. This sequence was found in an adult who received the AZD1222 COVID-19 vaccine. The DNA of the CDR3 is TGTGCCTGGAACGCAGCCATGAACACTGAAGCTTTCTTT. This sequence encodes CAWNAAMNTEAFF.